This T cell receptor beta chain is drawn from a study of chemoradiotherapy in HPV16-positive cancers. Study in general: A couple of HPV16-positive patients' cells yielded candidate HPV-specific clones and common motifs. Study-level results: Candidate HPV-specific clones and E7-related TCR motifs grew in tumor during treatment. In HPV16-positive patients, HPV-responsive T-cell expansion tracked better recurrence-free survival.

The data were produced by immunoSEQ multiplex PCR, yet TCRdb's version contains in-frame clones alone and is incomplete. The data hold tens of thousands of clones, with about 85% observed a single time. Repertoires were sampled repeatedly during chemoradiotherapy. As for this clone: Its matching antigen is unknown.

Per germline, CDR1 SGHRS and CDR2 YFSETQ. V lost 5 bases to trimming and J lost 2 bases; unmatched junction nucleotides: 10. This CDR3 region has 17 residues. Sequenced here: blood, sampled from a patient who underwent chemoradiotherapy. V usage is TRBV5-1 and J usage is TRBJ2-2; TRBD2 agrees at 9 bases. The clonotype was recovered from a human donor with HPV-associated anogenital cancer. CDR3 amino acids: CASRPRGSGGNTGELFF. The CDR3 DNA follows: TGCGCCAGCAGACCACGGGGTAGCGGGGGTAACACCGGGGAGCTGTTTTTT.